The source of this TCR beta chain is a study of blood T cell repertoires in COVID-19. Germline values: CDR1 MGHDK, CDR2 SYGVNS. V dropped 6 bases and J dropped 12 bases, with 17 bases sitting between them. This CDR3 comprises 13 residues. Original analysis: By means of reference gene primer amplification, nucleated cell counts were estimated. Assay used: immunoSEQ multiplex PCR; TCRdb lists only in-frame clones, some missing. V and J calls and clone size come straight from that table; D and trimming were deduced from the DNA. The data contain about 130,000 clones, roughly 75% of them singletons. The TCR originated in a woman between 45 and 60 years old who had recovered from COVID-19. The J gene is TRBJ1-4, the V gene TRBV25-1, with TRBD1 as a possible D gene (5 bases). Sequencing was performed on PBMCs or T cells enriched from blood (not recorded which). Here the CDR3 DNA reads TGTGCCAGCAGCGGCGGGGCCCTAGAGGAACTGTTTTTT. Translating gives CASSGGALEELFF.